This TCR beta chain is from a study of control samples from healthy donors and cancer patients. Sequencing used immunoSEQ multiplex PCR; TCRdb keeps in-frame clones, though not all of them. The data contain approximately 70,000 clones, over 75% of them singletons. The receptor comes from a woman in her forties or fifties with head and neck cancer. Sequencing was performed on PBMCs.

CDR3 nucleotides: TGCGCCAGCAGCCAAGGTCGTTTCACCGCGGGACTAGACACAGATACGCAGTATTTT. It codes for CASSQGRFTAGLDTDTQYF. The chain is built from TRBV4-1 and TRBJ2-3, with TRBD2 identical over 8 bases. V shed 1 base and J 2 bases; nucleotides not matched to a gene: 14. Germline CDR1 MGHRA, CDR2 YSYEKL. This CDR3 has 19 amino acids.